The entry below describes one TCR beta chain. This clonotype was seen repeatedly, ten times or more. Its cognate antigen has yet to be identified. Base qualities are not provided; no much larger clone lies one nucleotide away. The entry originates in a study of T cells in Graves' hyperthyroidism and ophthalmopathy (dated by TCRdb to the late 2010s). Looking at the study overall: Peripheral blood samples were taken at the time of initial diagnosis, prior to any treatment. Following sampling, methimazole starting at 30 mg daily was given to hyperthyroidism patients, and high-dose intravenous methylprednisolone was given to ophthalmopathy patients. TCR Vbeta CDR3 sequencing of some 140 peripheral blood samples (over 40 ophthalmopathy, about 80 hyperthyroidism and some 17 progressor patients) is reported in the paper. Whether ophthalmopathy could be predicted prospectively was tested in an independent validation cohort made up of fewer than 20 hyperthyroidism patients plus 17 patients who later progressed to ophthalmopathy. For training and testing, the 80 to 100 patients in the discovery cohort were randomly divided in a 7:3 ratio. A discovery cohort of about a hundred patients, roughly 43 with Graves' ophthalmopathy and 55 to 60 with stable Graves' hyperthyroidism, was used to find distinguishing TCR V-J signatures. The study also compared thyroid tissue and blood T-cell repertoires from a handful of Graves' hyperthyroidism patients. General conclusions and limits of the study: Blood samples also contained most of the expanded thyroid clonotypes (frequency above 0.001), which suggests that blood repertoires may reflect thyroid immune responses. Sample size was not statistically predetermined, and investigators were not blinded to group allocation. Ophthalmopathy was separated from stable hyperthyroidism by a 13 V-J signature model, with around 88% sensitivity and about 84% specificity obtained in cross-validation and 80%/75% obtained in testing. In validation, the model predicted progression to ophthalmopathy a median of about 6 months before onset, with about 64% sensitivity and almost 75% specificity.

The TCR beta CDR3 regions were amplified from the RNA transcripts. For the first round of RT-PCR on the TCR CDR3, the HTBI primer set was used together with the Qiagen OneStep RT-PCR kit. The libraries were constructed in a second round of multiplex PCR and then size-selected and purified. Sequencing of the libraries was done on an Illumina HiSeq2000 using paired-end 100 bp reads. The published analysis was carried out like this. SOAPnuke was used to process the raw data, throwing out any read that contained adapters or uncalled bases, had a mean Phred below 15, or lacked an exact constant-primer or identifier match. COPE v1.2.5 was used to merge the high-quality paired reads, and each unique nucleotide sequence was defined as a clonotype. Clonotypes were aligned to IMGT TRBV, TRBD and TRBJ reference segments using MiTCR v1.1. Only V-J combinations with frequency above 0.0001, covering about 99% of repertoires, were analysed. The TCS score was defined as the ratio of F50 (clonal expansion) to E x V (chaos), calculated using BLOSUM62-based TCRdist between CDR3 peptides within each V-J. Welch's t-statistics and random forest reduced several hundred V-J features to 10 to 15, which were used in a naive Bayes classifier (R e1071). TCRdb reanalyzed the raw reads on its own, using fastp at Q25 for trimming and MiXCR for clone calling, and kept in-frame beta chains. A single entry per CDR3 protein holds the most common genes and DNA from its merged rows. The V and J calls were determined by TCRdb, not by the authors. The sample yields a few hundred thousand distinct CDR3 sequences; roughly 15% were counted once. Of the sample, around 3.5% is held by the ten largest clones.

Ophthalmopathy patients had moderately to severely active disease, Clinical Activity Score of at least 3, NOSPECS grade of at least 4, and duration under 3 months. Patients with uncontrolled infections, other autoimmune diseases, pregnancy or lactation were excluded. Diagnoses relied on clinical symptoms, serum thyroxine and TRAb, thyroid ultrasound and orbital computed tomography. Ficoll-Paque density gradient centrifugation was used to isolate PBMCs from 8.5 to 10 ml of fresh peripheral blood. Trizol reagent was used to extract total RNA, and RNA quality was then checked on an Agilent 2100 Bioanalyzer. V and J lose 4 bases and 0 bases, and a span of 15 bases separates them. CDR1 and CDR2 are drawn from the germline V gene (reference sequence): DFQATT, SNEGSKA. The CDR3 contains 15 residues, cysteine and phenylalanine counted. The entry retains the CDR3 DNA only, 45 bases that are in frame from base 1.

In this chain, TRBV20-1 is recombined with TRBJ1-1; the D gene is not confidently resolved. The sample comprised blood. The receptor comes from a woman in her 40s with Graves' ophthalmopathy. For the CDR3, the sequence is CSAISAGTLNTEAFF. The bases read TGCAGTGCTATTTCCGCAGGAACCCTGAACACTGAAGCTTTCTTT.